This T cell receptor (beta chain) is drawn from a study of cytomegalovirus exposure and HLA in healthy donors. In regard to this clone: Its specificity is unknown.

Findings and limits, study-wide: One variant, a missense change in DCLRE1C, was linked in a later analysis to TCR beta V- and J-gene trimming. In a later analysis, HLA-associated beta chains showed higher expansion and lower generation probabilities than comparable chains. Common viral pathogens seemed to be connected with several of the most significant clusters, according to a later analysis.

PCR involved 60 Vbeta and 13 Jbeta primers. TCRdb keeps only in-frame clones here, not all; method: immunoSEQ multiplex PCR. The sample table includes 40,000 to 60,000 clones. Germline V gene lookup returns CDR1 SGDLS and CDR2 YYNGEE. V gave up 4 bases and J gave up 6 bases; unmatched junction bases: 13. This CDR3 region has 17 residues. Though nominally healthy at sampling, donors likely had unrecorded immune exposures. The chain joins TRBV9 to TRBJ2-3, with TRBD2 matching over 11 bases. Input material: PBMCs. The TCR sequence derives from a man aged 35 to 55 in good health and CMV-seropositive. The CDR3: CASSPSLLAGDRDTQYF. The CDR3, as DNA: TGTGCCAGCAGCCCCTCCTTACTAGCGGGGGACAGGGATACGCAGTATTTT.